This T cell receptor (beta chain) was captured by sequencing in a study of cytomegalovirus exposure and HLA in healthy donors. 60 Vbeta and 13 Jbeta primers were used in PCR. Here immunoSEQ multiplex PCR was the method, and the copy in TCRdb shows in-frame clones only, minus some. Found here are about 150,000 clones, roughly four fifths of them singletons; the top ten hold 4.8%. Note on this clone: Its antigen is not identified.

Study results and caveats: Per published reports, the classifier diagnosed cytomegalovirus status with high specificity and sensitivity. Within a later analysis, the majority of CMV-associated TCR beta chains appeared HLA-restricted.

The sequenced sample was PBMCs. The sequence was collected from a man between 18 and 29 years old in good health and CMV-seronegative.

The CDR3 spells CASSLAGVGDIQYF. CDR3 bases: TGTGCCAGCAGCCTGGCGGGAGTGGGAGACATTCAGTACTTC. The chain combines TRBV7-9 with TRBJ2-4; 7 nucleotides agree with TRBD2. The germline gives CDR1 SEHNR, CDR2 FQNEAQ (reference sequence). There are 14 residues in the CDR3. J was trimmed by 8 bases and V by 5 bases; bases with no gene match: 9.